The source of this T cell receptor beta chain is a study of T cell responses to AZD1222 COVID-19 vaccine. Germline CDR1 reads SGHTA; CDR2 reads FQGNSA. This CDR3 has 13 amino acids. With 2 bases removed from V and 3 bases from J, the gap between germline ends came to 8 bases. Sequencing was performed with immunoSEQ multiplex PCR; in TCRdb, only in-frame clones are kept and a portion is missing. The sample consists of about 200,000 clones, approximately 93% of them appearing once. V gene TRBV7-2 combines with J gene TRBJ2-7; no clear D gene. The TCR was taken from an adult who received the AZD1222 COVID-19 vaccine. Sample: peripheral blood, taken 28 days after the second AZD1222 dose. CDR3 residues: CASSLLRGYEQYF. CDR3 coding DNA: TGTGCCAGCAGCTTACTACGAGGCTACGAGCAGTACTTC. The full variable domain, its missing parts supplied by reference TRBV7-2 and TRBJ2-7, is GAGVSQSPSNKVTEKGKDVELRCDPISGHTALYWYRQSLGQGLEFLIYFQGNSAPDKSGLPSDRFSAERTGGSVSTLTIQRTQQEDSAVYLCASSLLRGYEQYFGPGTRLTVT.